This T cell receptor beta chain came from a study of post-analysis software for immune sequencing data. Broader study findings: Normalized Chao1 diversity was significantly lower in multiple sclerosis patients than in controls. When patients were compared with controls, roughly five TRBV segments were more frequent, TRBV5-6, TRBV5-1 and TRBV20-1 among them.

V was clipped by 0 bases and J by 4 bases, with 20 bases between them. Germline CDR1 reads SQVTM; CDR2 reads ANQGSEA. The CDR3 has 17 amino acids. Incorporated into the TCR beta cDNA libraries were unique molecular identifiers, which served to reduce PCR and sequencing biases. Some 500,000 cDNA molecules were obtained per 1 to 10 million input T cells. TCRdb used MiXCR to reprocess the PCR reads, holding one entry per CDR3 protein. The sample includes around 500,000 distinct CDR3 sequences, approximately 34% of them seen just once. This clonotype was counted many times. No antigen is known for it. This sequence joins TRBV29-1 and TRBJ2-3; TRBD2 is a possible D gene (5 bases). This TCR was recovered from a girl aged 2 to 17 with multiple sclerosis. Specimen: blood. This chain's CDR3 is CSVEETSGGSGADTQYF. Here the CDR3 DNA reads TGCAGCGTTGAAGAGACCTCGGGCGGGTCCGGGGCAGATACGCAGTATTTT.